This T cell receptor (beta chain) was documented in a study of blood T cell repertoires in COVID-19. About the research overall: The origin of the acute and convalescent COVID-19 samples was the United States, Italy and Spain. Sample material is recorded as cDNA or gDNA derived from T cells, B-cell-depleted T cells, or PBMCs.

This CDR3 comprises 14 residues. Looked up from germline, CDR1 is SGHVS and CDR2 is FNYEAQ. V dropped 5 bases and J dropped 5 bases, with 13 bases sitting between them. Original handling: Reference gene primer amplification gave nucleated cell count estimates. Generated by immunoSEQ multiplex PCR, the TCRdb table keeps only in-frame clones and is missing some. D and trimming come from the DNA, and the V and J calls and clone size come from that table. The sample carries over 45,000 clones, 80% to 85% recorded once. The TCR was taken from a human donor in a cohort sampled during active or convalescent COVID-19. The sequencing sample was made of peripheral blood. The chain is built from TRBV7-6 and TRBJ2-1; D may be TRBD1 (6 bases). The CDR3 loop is CASSRPDSHNEQFF. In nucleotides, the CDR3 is TGTGCCAGCAGCCGGCCGGACAGCCACAATGAGCAGTTCTTC.